This TCR beta chain was recorded in a study of shared clonotypes between healthy human individuals. The repertoire was sequenced with immunoSEQ multiplex PCR; TCRdb's copy has only in-frame clones and lacks some. This sample carries almost 750,000 clones, just under 75% of them seen once, and the ten largest clones take less than 2%. CDR3 length: 15 amino acids. With 5 bases clipped from V and 7 bases from J, the junction kept 8 bases outside the gene matches. Germline values: CDR1 SGHTA, CDR2 FQGNSA. This sequence joins TRBV7-2 and TRBJ2-1; 10 bases are a match to TRBD2. The sample taken for sequencing was memory CD4+ T cells sorted from blood. Subset denoted: CD45RA-negative fraction. The sequence derives from a woman aged 25-40 years in good health. Here the CDR3 DNA reads TGTGCCAGCAGCCCAGAAAGCGGGAGGGGAAATGAGCAGTTCTTC. Its translation: CASSPESGRGNEQFF.